This TCR beta chain appears in the sequencing data of a study of blood T cell repertoires in COVID-19. Repertoires were generated with immunoSEQ multiplex PCR, while TCRdb's copy carries only in-frame clones and drops some. The repertoire includes around 140,000 clones, 84% of them detected once, and around 1.4% sits in the top ten. With 0 bases removed from V and 0 bases from J, the gap between germline ends came to 6 bases. Germline CDR1 reads MGHDK; CDR2 reads SYGVNS. This CDR3 is 15 amino acids long. The material sequenced was peripheral blood. The chain uses TRBV25-1 and TRBJ1-5; the D gene is possibly TRBD1 (5 bases). The TCR originated in a man aged 60-69 years with acute or convalescent COVID-19. The CDR3 region is CASSEYRDSNQPQHF. The CDR3 DNA reads as TGTGCCAGCAGTGAATACAGGGATAGCAATCAGCCCCAGCATTTT.